This entry lists 11 T cell receptor beta chains sequenced from one sample in a study of T cell responses to AZD1222 COVID-19 vaccine (dated by TCRdb to about 2021). The receptor library was made with the immunoSEQ multiplex PCR assay. This is the immuneACCESS table as TCRdb keeps it, with only in-frame sequences that have V and J called. A part of the clones is gone; compared with another copy, unresolved V genes explain less than half, and the rest is unexplained. The sample table holds more than 110,000 clones, of which about nine tenths were seen once. The ten largest clones capture 2.5% to 4% of the sample. In the paper's terms, the time point label means: about 28 days (+/-7) after the second vaccine dose. This material consisted of peripheral blood, taken 28 days after the second AZD1222 dose. These receptors were taken from an adult who received the AZD1222 COVID-19 vaccine.

This chain links TRBV5-1 with TRBJ1-1; perhaps TRBD1 as D (5 bases). CDR1 and CDR2 (germline): SGHRS, YFSETQ. The ends were cut back, 6 bases at V and 4 bases at J, with 16 bases in the middle. The CDR3 extends over 14 amino acids. The CDR3 loop is CASTPPGGVTEAFF. Here the CDR3 DNA reads TGCGCCAGCACCCCCCCCGGGGGGGTCACTGAAGCTTTCTTT.

The V call is TRBV19, the J call TRBJ1-5, with TRBD1 matching over 11 bases. V was pared by 8 bases and J by 7 bases, with 7 bases of the junction left unmatched. The CDR3 is 14 amino acids. Germline-derived CDR1 and CDR2 are LNHDA and SQIVND (reference sequence). The CDR3 loop is CASARTGGGQPQHF. CDR3 DNA sequence: TGTGCCAGTGCAAGGACAGGGGGCGGGCAGCCCCAGCATTTT.

The chain recombines TRBV28 with TRBJ1-2; tentatively, D is TRBD1 (5 bases). Trimming cost V 6 bases and J 5 bases, with 10 bases left between them. Germline CDR1 MDHEN, CDR2 SYDVKM. The CDR3 has 12 residues. This CDR3 is CASRDQGYGYTF. The DNA of the CDR3 is TGTGCCAGCAGGGATCAGGGTTATGGCTACACCTTC.

V gene TRBV28 combines with J gene TRBJ1-5; TRBD1 matches at 8 bases. The CDR3 contains 13 residues. V gave up 6 bases and J gave up 6 bases; unmatched junction bases: 4. The V gene's germline CDR1 is MDHEN and CDR2 SYDVKM. Written as DNA, the CDR3 is TGTGCCAGCAGGACAGGGGAGGGTCAGCCCCAGCATTTT. Translated: CASRTGEGQPQHF. Full variable domain (outside the CDR3, taken from reference TRBV28 and TRBJ1-5): DVKVTQSSRYLVKRTGEKVFLECVQDMDHENMFWYRQDPGLGLRLIYFSYDVKMKEKGDIPEGYSVSREKKERFSLILESASTNQTSMYLCASRTGEGQPQHFGDGTRLSIL.

In DNA, the CDR3 is TGTGCCAGCAGCGTAGGGGGTTCCGATCAGCCCCAGCATTTT. It is translated as CASSVGGSDQPQHF. The gene calls are TRBV9 and TRBJ1-5, with D unresolved. The CDR3 totals 14 residues. The V end lost 0 bases, the J end lost 5 bases, and 9 bases lay between the germline ends. Germline V gives CDR1 SGDLS, CDR2 YYNGEE.

CDR3 nucleotide sequence: TGTGCCAGCAGTTACTGGGACAGGGGGGCCTACAATGAGCAGTTCTTC. Translating gives CASSYWDRGAYNEQFF. The chain has TRBV6-5 and TRBJ2-1; 11 positions match TRBD1. Germline V gene lookup returns CDR1 MNHEY and CDR2 SVGAGI. The CDR3 totals 16 residues. V shed 1 base, J shed 2 bases, and the junction held 1 base outside the gene matches.

The chain carries TRBV4-3 and TRBJ1-5, with 7 positions matching TRBD1. This CDR3 contains 17 residues. The V segment lost 2 bases and the J segment 7 bases; nucleotides outside the gene matches: 14. In germline, CDR1 is LGHNA, CDR2 YSLEER. The CDR3, as DNA: TGCGCCAGCAGCCAATCAAGTATGACAGGGAGATACCAGCCCCAGCATTTT. Translation gives CASSQSSMTGRYQPQHF.

The chain is built from TRBV11-2 and TRBJ2-3; no definite D call. Germline CDR1 and CDR2: SGHAT and FQNNGV. This CDR3 comprises 14 residues. Trimming left V 1 base short and J 3 bases short, with 8 bases between. CDR3 in amino acids: CASSLVLGTDTQYF. Here the CDR3 DNA reads TGTGCCAGCAGCTTAGTCTTAGGAACAGATACGCAGTATTTT. The entire variable domain, with the rest obtained from reference TRBV11-2 and TRBJ2-3, is as follows: EAGVAQSPRYKIIEKRQSVAFWCNPISGHATLYWYQQILGQGPKLLIQFQNNGVVDDSQLPKDRFSAERLKGVDSTLKIQPAKLEDSAVYLCASSLVLGTDTQYFGPGTRLTVL.

The gene calls are TRBV24-1 and TRBJ2-1, with 9 positions matching TRBD2. V lost 5 bases to trimming and J lost 10 bases; unmatched junction nucleotides: 14. Germline CDR1 KGHDR, CDR2 SFDVKD. The CDR3 has 16 amino acids. CDR3 region: CATSGTSVDLSREQFF. The CDR3, as DNA: TGTGCCACCAGTGGGACTAGCGTTGACCTCTCAAGGGAGCAGTTCTTC.

The chain combines TRBV5-6 with TRBJ2-7; 11 bases match TRBD2. CDR1 is SGHDT and CDR2 is YYEEEE in the germline V gene. The CDR3 is 18 residues long. Trimming cost V 2 bases and J 5 bases; bases outside gene matches: 15. The CDR3 DNA reads TGTGCCAGCAGCTTCGGTACTAGCGGGAGTAGGAGGGGCCACGAGCAGTACTTC. It encodes CASSFGTSGSRRGHEQYF.

The rearrangement links TRBV6-5 to TRBJ2-1; D perhaps matches TRBD2 (5 bases). The germline V gene encodes CDR1 MNHEY and CDR2 SVGAGI. The CDR3 totals 15 residues. With 3 bases removed from V and 4 bases from J, the gap between germline ends came to 13 bases. CDR3 nucleotides: TGTGCCAGCAGTTATGGGAGAGCTCTTTACAATGAGCAGTTCTTC. Amino acids: CASSYGRALYNEQFF.